This TCR beta chain was sequenced for a study of blood T cells in healthy people across ages. Regarding the study as a whole: Unsorted PBMCs ruled out conclusive naive versus antigen-experienced comparison.

PCR was performed a second time for about 7 to 12 cycles using a sample-barcoded 5' primer and a J-beta primer mix. TCRdb used MiXCR to reprocess the 5' RACE reads, holding one entry per CDR3 protein. The table includes fewer than 800,000 distinct CDR3 sequences, 25% detected once. The trim removed 6 bases at V and 1 base at J, leaving 2 bases unmatched. CDR3 length equals 12 residues. CDR1 is SQVTM and CDR2 is ANQGSEA in the germline V gene. This clonotype was observed a handful of times. Its antigen remains unidentified. The sample also formed part of further work on T cells of mothers and their children. Turning to that study: Donors comprised three healthy Caucasian mothers plus their six children. Whether pairs are related or unrelated, thymic selection shapes their TCR recombination output in much the same way.

This sequence originates from a boy aged 10-17 years in good health. The chain joins TRBV29-1 to TRBJ2-5, with 7 bases matching TRBD1. The sample was blood. CDR3 sequence (DNA): TGCAGCGTGACAGGGAGCCAAGAGACCCAGTACTTC. Protein sequence: CSVTGSQETQYF.